This TCR beta chain came from a study of shared clonotypes between healthy human individuals. Whole-study results and caveats: A handful of donors held around 5% of naive CD4 clonotypes in common. A reduction in generation probabilities was seen for non-shared clonotypes relative to those shared by all four donors.

CD45RO-negative CD8 cells positively selected for CCR7 made up the naive population, which excluded terminally differentiated effector memory CD45RA+ cells. Everyone who donated was a Caucasian adult who lived in Nashville, Tennessee. Assay execution proceeded at the deep level. The data were produced by immunoSEQ multiplex PCR, yet TCRdb's version contains in-frame clones alone and is incomplete. Of roughly 590,000 clones in the sample, 95% were seen once. Remarks on this clone: The antigen remains unidentified.

This TCR derives from a woman between 25 and 40 years old in good health. The sample was naive CD8+ T cells sorted from blood.

The CDR3 sequence: CASSQSLGNSPLHF. CDR3 nucleotide sequence: TGTGCCAGCAGCCAATCGCTGGGCAATTCACCCCTCCACTTT. The V call is TRBV16, the J call TRBJ1-6; the D is unclear. The CDR3 contains 14 residues. In germline, CDR1 is KGHSY, CDR2 FQNENV. Trimming took off 0 bases at V and 7 bases at J, with 7 bases between the two ends.